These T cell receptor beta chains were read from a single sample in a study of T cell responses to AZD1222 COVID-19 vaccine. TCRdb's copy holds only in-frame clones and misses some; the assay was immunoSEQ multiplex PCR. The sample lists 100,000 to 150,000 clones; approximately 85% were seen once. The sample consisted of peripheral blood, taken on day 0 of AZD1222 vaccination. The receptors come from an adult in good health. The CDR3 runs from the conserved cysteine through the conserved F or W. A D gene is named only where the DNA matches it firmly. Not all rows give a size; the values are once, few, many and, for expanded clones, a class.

CDR3aa: CASSQAGTGEYEQYF
CDR3nt: TGCGCCAGCAGCCAGGCCGGGACGGGCGAGTACGAGCAGTACTTC
abundance: .
d_gene: .
v_gene: TRBV4-1
j_gene: TRBJ2-7

CDR3aa: CASSIPGGQMDGYTF
CDR3nt: TGTGCCAGCAGTATCCCCGGGGGGCAGATGGATGGCTACACCTTC
abundance: .
d_gene: .
v_gene: TRBV25-1
j_gene: TRBJ1-2

CDR3aa: CASRGQGAFGEQFF
CDR3nt: TGTGCCAGCAGAGGACAGGGGGCGTTTGGTGAGCAGTTCTTC
abundance: .
d_gene: TRBD1
v_gene: TRBV6-5
j_gene: TRBJ2-1

CDR3aa: CASSSGAGLLAFF
CDR3nt: TGTGCCAGCAGCTCCGGGGCGGGACTTCTCGCTTTCTTT
abundance: .
d_gene: .
v_gene: TRBV7-3
j_gene: TRBJ1-1

CDR3aa: CASSVFPNNEAFF
CDR3nt: TGTGCCAGCAGCGTTTTCCCCAATAATGAAGCTTTCTTT
abundance: .
d_gene: .
v_gene: TRBV9
j_gene: TRBJ1-1

CDR3aa: CASSLYLQGTSNSPLHF
CDR3nt: TGCGCCAGCAGCTTGTATCTACAGGGTACCTCGAATTCACCCCTCCACTTT
abundance: .
d_gene: .
v_gene: TRBV5-1
j_gene: TRBJ1-6

CDR3aa: CSAKEGGGNQPQHF
CDR3nt: TGCAGCGCCAAAGAGGGAGGAGGCAATCAGCCCCAGCATTTT
abundance: .
d_gene: .
v_gene: TRBV29-1
j_gene: TRBJ1-5

CDR3aa: CATSDLGGAFF
CDR3nt: TGTGCCACCAGTGATTTAGGGGGAGCTTTCTTT
abundance: .
d_gene: .
v_gene: TRBV24-1
j_gene: TRBJ1-1

CDR3aa: CASRPFGELFF
CDR3nt: TGTGCCAGCCGCCCATTCGGGGAGCTGTTTTTT
abundance: .
d_gene: .
v_gene: TRBV11-2
j_gene: TRBJ2-2

CDR3aa: CASSEDRGLRQPQHF
CDR3nt: TGTGCCAGCAGTGAGGACAGGGGGCTGCGGCAGCCCCAGCATTTT
abundance: .
d_gene: TRBD1
v_gene: TRBV6-1
j_gene: TRBJ1-5

CDR3aa: CSGLSGLVPDTQYF
CDR3nt: TGCAGCGGCCTTAGCGGGTTAGTTCCAGATACGCAGTATTTT
abundance: .
d_gene: TRBD2
v_gene: TRBV29-1
j_gene: TRBJ2-3

CDR3aa: CASSIARARQQPQHF
CDR3nt: TGTGCCAGTAGTATAGCGAGGGCTAGGCAGCAGCCCCAGCATTTT
abundance: .
d_gene: .
v_gene: TRBV19
j_gene: TRBJ1-5

CDR3aa: CASSQTGVEAFF
CDR3nt: TGCGCCAGCAGCCAGACAGGGGTTGAAGCTTTCTTT
abundance: .
d_gene: TRBD1
v_gene: TRBV4-1
j_gene: TRBJ1-1

CDR3aa: CATSDSGRQEAFF
CDR3nt: TGTGCCACCAGTGATTCGGGGCGACAGGAAGCTTTCTTT
abundance: once
d_gene: .
v_gene: TRBV24-1
j_gene: TRBJ1-1

CDR3aa: CATHRGGRTGELFF
CDR3nt: TGTGCCACCCACAGGGGAGGTCGCACCGGGGAGCTGTTTTTT
abundance: once
d_gene: .
v_gene: TRBV15
j_gene: TRBJ2-2

CDR3aa: CASRTPVGHRTRNEAFF
CDR3nt: TGTGCCAGTAGAACGCCGGTGGGACACAGAACAAGAAATGAAGCTTTCTTT
abundance: .
d_gene: .
v_gene: TRBV19
j_gene: TRBJ1-1

CDR3aa: CASTGLVNTEAFF
CDR3nt: TGTGCCAGCACCGGACTGGTGAACACTGAAGCTTTCTTT
abundance: .
d_gene: .
v_gene: TRBV11-2
j_gene: TRBJ1-1

CDR3aa: CASSEGRTDTQYF
CDR3nt: TGTGCCAGCAGCGAGGGGAGGACAGATACGCAGTATTTT
abundance: few
d_gene: .
v_gene: TRBV5-4
j_gene: TRBJ2-3

CDR3aa: CASSLDRFGNTIYF
CDR3nt: TGTGCCAGCTCCTTGGACAGGTTCGGAAACACCATATATTTT
abundance: .
d_gene: TRBD1
v_gene: TRBV18
j_gene: TRBJ1-3

CDR3aa: CASSLPSGVNYGYTF
CDR3nt: TGCGCCAGCAGCCTTCCCTCCGGGGTTAACTATGGCTACACCTTC
abundance: .
d_gene: .
v_gene: TRBV5-1
j_gene: TRBJ1-2

CDR3aa: CASSPSPGANTGELFF
CDR3nt: TGTGCCAGCAGCCCCTCGCCAGGGGCGAACACCGGGGAGCTGTTTTTT
abundance: .
d_gene: .
v_gene: TRBV7-7
j_gene: TRBJ2-2

CDR3aa: CASSSRQSGNTIYF
CDR3nt: TGTGCCAGCAGTTCCCGACAGAGTGGAAACACCATATATTTT
abundance: .
d_gene: .
v_gene: TRBV27
j_gene: TRBJ1-3

CDR3aa: CSVAAGNKNQPQHF
CDR3nt: TGCAGCGTGGCAGCTGGGAACAAGAATCAGCCCCAGCATTTT
abundance: .
d_gene: .
v_gene: TRBV29-1
j_gene: TRBJ1-5

CDR3aa: CASGGDRRDF
CDR3nt: TGTGCCTCGGGGGGGGACAGGCGCGACTTC
abundance: .
d_gene: .
v_gene: TRBV2
j_gene: TRBJ2-5

CDR3aa: CASSFTSHSYNEQFF
CDR3nt: TGTGCCAGCAGCTTCACTAGCCACTCCTACAATGAGCAGTTCTTC
abundance: once
d_gene: .
v_gene: TRBV5-4
j_gene: TRBJ2-1

CDR3aa: CASTPSRGANEKLFF
CDR3nt: TGTGCCAGCACCCCCTCCAGGGGGGCTAATGAAAAACTGTTTTTT
abundance: .
d_gene: TRBD1
v_gene: TRBV2
j_gene: TRBJ1-4

CDR3aa: CATSGRTRDRDSNQPQHF
CDR3nt: TGTGCCACCAGTGGTCGTACCCGGGACAGAGATAGCAATCAGCCCCAGCATTTT
abundance: .
d_gene: TRBD1
v_gene: TRBV24-1
j_gene: TRBJ1-5

CDR3aa: CSARSPPEQFF
CDR3nt: TGCAGTGCTAGATCTCCGCCGGAGCAGTTCTTC
abundance: .
d_gene: .
v_gene: TRBV20-1
j_gene: TRBJ2-1

CDR3aa: CSASSGRAVADTQYF
CDR3nt: TGCAGTGCGAGTAGCGGGAGGGCCGTGGCAGATACGCAGTATTTT
abundance: .
d_gene: TRBD2
v_gene: TRBV20-1
j_gene: TRBJ2-3

CDR3aa: CASSREYEQYF
CDR3nt: TGCGCCAGCAGCAGGGAATACGAGCAGTACTTC
abundance: .
d_gene: .
v_gene: TRBV4-1
j_gene: TRBJ2-7

CDR3aa: CASSPPDRAYQPQHF
CDR3nt: TGTGCCAGCAGTCCGCCCGACAGGGCTTATCAGCCCCAGCATTTT
abundance: .
d_gene: TRBD1
v_gene: TRBV28
j_gene: TRBJ1-5

CDR3aa: CASSQVWRTSGYEQYF
CDR3nt: TGTGCCAGCAGCCAAGTTTGGAGGACTAGCGGCTACGAGCAGTACTTC
abundance: .
d_gene: TRBD2
v_gene: TRBV4-2
j_gene: TRBJ2-7

CDR3aa: CASSNTGRTNSPLHF
CDR3nt: TGTGCCAGCAGTAATACGGGACGGACGAATTCACCCCTCCACTTT
abundance: .
d_gene: .
v_gene: TRBV6-2/TRBV6-3
j_gene: TRBJ1-6

CDR3aa: CASSQDRGQGLRALHF
CDR3nt: TGCGCCAGCAGCCAAGATCGAGGACAGGGGTTAAGGGCCCTCCACTTT
abundance: .
d_gene: TRBD1
v_gene: TRBV4-3
j_gene: TRBJ1-6

CDR3aa: CASSLGTGNGYTF
CDR3nt: TGCGCCAGCAGCCTGGGGACAGGGAATGGCTACACCTTC
abundance: .
d_gene: TRBD1
v_gene: TRBV5-1
j_gene: TRBJ1-2

CDR3aa: CASSLYGTGTFATNEKLFF
CDR3nt: TGTGCCAGCAGTTTATACGGGACAGGGACCTTTGCAACTAATGAAAAACTGTTTTTT
abundance: few
d_gene: TRBD1
v_gene: TRBV27
j_gene: TRBJ1-4

CDR3aa: CASSSWGAANTEAFF
CDR3nt: TGTGCCAGCAGTTCCTGGGGTGCGGCGAACACTGAAGCTTTCTTT
abundance: .
d_gene: .
v_gene: TRBV28
j_gene: TRBJ1-1